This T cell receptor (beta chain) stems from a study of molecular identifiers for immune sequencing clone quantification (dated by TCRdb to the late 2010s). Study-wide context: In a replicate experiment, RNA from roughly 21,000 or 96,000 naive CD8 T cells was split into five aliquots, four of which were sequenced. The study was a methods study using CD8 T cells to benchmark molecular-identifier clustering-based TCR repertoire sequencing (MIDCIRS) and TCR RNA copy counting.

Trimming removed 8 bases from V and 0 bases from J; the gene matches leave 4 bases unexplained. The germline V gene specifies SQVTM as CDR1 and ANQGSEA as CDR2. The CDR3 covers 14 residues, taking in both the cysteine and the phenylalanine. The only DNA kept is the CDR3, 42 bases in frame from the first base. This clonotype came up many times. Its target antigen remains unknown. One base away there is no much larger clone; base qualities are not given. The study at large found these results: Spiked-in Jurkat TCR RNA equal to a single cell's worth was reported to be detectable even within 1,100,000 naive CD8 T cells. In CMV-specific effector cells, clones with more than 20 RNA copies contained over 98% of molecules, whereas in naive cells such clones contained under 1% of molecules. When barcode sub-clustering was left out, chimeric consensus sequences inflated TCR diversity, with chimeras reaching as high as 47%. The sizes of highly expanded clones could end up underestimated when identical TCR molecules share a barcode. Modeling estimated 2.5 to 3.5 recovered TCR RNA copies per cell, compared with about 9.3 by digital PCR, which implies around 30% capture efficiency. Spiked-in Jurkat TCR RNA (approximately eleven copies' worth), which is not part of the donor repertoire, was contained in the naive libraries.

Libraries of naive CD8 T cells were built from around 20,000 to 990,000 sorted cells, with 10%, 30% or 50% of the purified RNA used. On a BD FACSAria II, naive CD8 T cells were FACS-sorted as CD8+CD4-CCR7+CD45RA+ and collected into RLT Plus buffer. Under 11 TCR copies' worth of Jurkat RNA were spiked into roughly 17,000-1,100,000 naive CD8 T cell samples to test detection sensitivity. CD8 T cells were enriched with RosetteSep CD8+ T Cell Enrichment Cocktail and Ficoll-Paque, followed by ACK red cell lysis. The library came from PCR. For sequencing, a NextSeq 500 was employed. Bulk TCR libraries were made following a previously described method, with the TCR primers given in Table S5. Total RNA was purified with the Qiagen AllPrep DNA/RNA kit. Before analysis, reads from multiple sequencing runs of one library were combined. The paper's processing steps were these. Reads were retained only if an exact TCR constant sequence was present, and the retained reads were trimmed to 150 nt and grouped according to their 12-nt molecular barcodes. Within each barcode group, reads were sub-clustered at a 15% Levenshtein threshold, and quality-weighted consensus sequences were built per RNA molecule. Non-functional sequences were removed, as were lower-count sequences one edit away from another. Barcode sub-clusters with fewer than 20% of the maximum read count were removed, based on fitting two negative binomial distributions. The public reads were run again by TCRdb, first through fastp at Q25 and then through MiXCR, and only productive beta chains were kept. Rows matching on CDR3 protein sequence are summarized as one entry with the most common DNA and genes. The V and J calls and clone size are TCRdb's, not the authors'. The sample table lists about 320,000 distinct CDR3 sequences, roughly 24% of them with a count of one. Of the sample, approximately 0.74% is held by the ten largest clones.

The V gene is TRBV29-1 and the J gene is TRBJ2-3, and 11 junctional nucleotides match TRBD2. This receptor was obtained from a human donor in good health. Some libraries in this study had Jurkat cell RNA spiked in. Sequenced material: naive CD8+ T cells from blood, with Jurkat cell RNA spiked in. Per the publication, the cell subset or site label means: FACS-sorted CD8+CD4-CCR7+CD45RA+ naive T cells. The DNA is TGCAGCACGGGACTAGCGGAAAGCACAGATACGCAGTATTTT. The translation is CSTGLAESTDTQYF.